This entry lists 14 T cell receptor beta chains sequenced from one sample in a study of shared clonotypes between healthy human individuals. The repertoire was sequenced with immunoSEQ multiplex PCR; TCRdb's copy has only in-frame clones and lacks some. The top ten clones hold about 0.37% of a sample with about 2.3 million clones, 90% to 95% of them seen once. The specimen was naive CD4+ T cells from PBMCs. Subset noted: CD45RA+ positively selected. These receptors originate from a man younger than 35 in good health. Some clones in this sample may be carry-over from other donors' samples.

The sample holds one count of this clone. The chain carries TRBV13 and TRBJ2-3, with D possibly called TRBD1 or TRBD2 (5 bases each). The V and J ends lost 5 bases and 0 bases respectively, with 12 bases between them. The CDR3 runs 15 residues. Germline assignment: CDR1 PRHDT and CDR2 FYEKMQ (reference sequence). Here the CDR3 reads CASSPQGRSTDTQYF. CDR3 in DNA: TGTGCCAGCAGCCCGCAGGGACGGAGCACAGATACGCAGTATTTT.

V is TRBV6-1 and J is TRBJ2-1, with 9 bases fitting TRBD2. J lost 8 bases, V lost 2 bases, and 10 bases had no gene match. The CDR3 runs 16 residues. CDR1 is MNHNS, CDR2 SASEGT, per germline. In DNA, the CDR3 is TGTGCCAGCAGTGAATGGCTAGCGGGACGGGGGTATGAGCAGTTCTTC. Amino acids: CASSEWLAGRGYEQFF.

A word on this clone: Other DNA sequences in the same sample also yield this CDR3. The gene calls are TRBV18 and TRBJ1-1; no firm D call. In germline, CDR1 is KGHSH, CDR2 LQKENI. The V end was cut by 3 bases, the J end by 1 base, with 6 bases between. The CDR3 extends over 13 amino acids. The CDR3, as DNA: TGTGCCAGCTCACCGGCCGGGAACACTGAAGCTTTCTTT. Its protein product is CASSPAGNTEAFF.

The chain employs TRBV5-3 and TRBJ2-7, with D perhaps TRBD2 (6 bases). TRBV5-3 is an ORF; its function is uncertain. The CDR3 extends over 17 amino acids. V was shortened by 0 bases and J by 3 bases, with 19 bases between the two germline ends. For the CDR3, the DNA is TGTGCCAGAAGCTTGGAGGTACTAGCCTCACGGCTCTACGAGCAGTACTTC. Its protein product is CARSLEVLASRLYEQYF.

This chain uses TRBV10-1 with TRBJ1-1; TRBD1 aligns across 7 bases. Germline assignment: CDR1 WNHNN and CDR2 SYGVQD (reference sequence). V dropped 3 bases and J dropped 1; count of bases not matched to a gene: 2. The CDR3 totals 14 residues. CDR3 loop: CASSDRTGNTEAFF. CDR3 DNA: TGCGCCAGCAGTGACCGGACAGGGAACACTGAAGCTTTCTTT.

For this clone: Other nucleotide sequences in the sample specify the same CDR3. This rearrangement joins TRBV7-9 to TRBJ1-1; unclear D gene. V was shortened by 1 base and J by 3 bases, with 6 bases between the two germline ends. This CDR3 comprises 13 residues. CDR1 and CDR2 (germline): SEHNR, FQNEAQ (reference sequence). CDR3: CASSLVGDTEAFF. In nucleotides, the CDR3 is TGTGCCAGCAGCTTAGTCGGAGACACTGAAGCTTTCTTT.

Turning to this clone: Other DNA sequences in this sample translate to the same CDR3. The chain carries TRBV5-1 and TRBJ1-4, with TRBD1 matching 10 bases. Per the germline V gene, CDR1 is SGHRS and CDR2 is YFSETQ. The CDR3 runs to 15 residues. J gave up 2 bases and V 3 bases, and 1 base lay outside the gene matches. Here the CDR3 DNA reads TGCGCCAGCAGCTCGACAGGGGGCACTAATGAAAAACTGTTTTTT. Amino acids: CASSSTGGTNEKLFF.

The chain employs TRBV5-1 and TRBJ1-3; 7 nucleotides line up with TRBD1. V lost 4 bases, J lost 4 bases, and 5 bases stayed unmatched. Germline lookup yields CDR1 SGHRS and CDR2 YFSETQ. The CDR3 contains 14 residues. The CDR3 region has the DNA TGCGCCAGCAGCCCGACAGGGCTCGGAAACACCATATATTTT. It specifies CASSPTGLGNTIYF.

This sequence joins TRBV5-1 and TRBJ2-2, with TRBD1 as a possible D gene (6 bases). Trimming removed 3 bases at V and 5 bases at J, with 17 bases between. The CDR3 runs to 16 residues. Germline CDR1 is SGHRS and CDR2 is YFSETQ. The CDR3 is CASSSHAGTTTGELFF. CDR3 nucleotides: TGCGCCAGCAGCTCGCATGCCGGGACAACTACCGGGGAGCTGTTTTTT. Using reference TRBV5-1 and TRBJ2-2 for the parts outside the CDR3, the full variable domain is KAGVTQTPRYLIKTRGQQVTLSCSPISGHRSVSWYQQTPGQGLQFLFEYFSETQRNKGNFPGRFSGRQFSNSRSEMNVSTLELGDSALYLCASSSHAGTTTGELFFGEGSRLTVL.

Of note for this clone: Different DNA sequences within this sample yield the same CDR3. The V call is TRBV18, the J call TRBJ2-1; D is perhaps TRBD1 (5 bases). Germline CDR1 KGHSH, CDR2 LQKENI. The CDR3 has 15 residues. Trimming left V 2 bases short and J 3 bases short, with 11 bases between. The CDR3 DNA reads as TGTGCCAGCTCACCAACGGGCGACAGCTACAATGAGCAGTTCTTC. Its protein product is CASSPTGDSYNEQFF.

This chain connects TRBV6-6 to TRBJ1-1; D gene unclear. CDR3 length: 15 residues. The germline V gene encodes CDR1 MNHNY and CDR2 SVGAGI (reference sequence). Trimming cost V 3 bases and J 8 bases, with 19 bases left between them. CDR3 residues: CASSYTGFRLSEAFF. The DNA for the CDR3 is TGTGCCAGCAGTTATACGGGGTTCCGTCTAAGCGAAGCTTTCTTT.

This chain links TRBV6-6 with TRBJ1-4; D unclear. CDR3 size: 12 residues. Germline lookup yields CDR1 MNHNY and CDR2 SVGAGI (reference sequence). V lost 11 bases, J lost 4 bases, and 11 bases lay in between. The CDR3 DNA reads TGTGCCTCATCCAAGGGTAATGAAAAACTGTTTTTT. It translates to CASSKGNEKLFF.

This clone was detected once. The chain recombines TRBV28 with TRBJ2-7, with TRBD2 identical over 7 bases. J gave up 6 bases and V 2 bases, and 4 bases lay outside the gene matches. The CDR3 spans 13 residues. Germline V gives CDR1 MDHEN, CDR2 SYDVKM. CDR3 nucleotides: TGTGCCAGCAGTTTAAGACTAGCAGGCGAGCAGTACTTC. Encoded protein: CASSLRLAGEQYF.

The chain links TRBV19 to TRBJ2-2; 9 bases agree with TRBD1. J was trimmed by 4 bases and V by 5 bases; bases with no gene match: 8. This CDR3 spans 16 amino acids. The germline gives CDR1 LNHDA, CDR2 SQIVND (reference sequence). CDR3 DNA: TGTGCCAGTAGTCCCTCGGGACAGGGCCCCACCGGGGAGCTGTTTTTT. It yields the protein CASSPSGQGPTGELFF.